This T cell receptor beta chain is drawn from a study of spatial heterogeneity in lung cancer. Study-wide findings and caveats: Tracking of tumor mutation counts was seen in expanded intratumoral alpha and beta TCR counts. Alpha chain coverage of tumor T cells was estimated at approximately 6.8%, and beta chain coverage at 13% to 15%. The counts of expanded TCRs, ubiquitous and regional, tracked ubiquitous and regional nonsynonymous mutations, respectively.

Time point reported: sample taken at primary tumor resection. No cell sorting; template was whole RNA from tumor, lung tissue or PBMC. This clonotype ranks as medium-sized. The antigen remains unidentified. Every TCR cDNA molecule carried a tag that served as a unique molecular identifier. Using its own MiXCR run on the 5' RACE reads, TCRdb lists one record per CDR3 protein. The table shows 2,700 or so distinct CDR3 sequences, with over 8% occurring only once. There are 13 residues in the CDR3. CDR1 is SGHTA and CDR2 is FQGNSA in the germline V gene. V was cut by 6 bases and J by 1 base, with 9 bases left in between.

The chain couples TRBV7-2 to TRBJ2-5, with D perhaps matching TRBD2 (5 bases). This sample comprised lung tumor tissue, obtained at surgery. The TCR sequence derives from a male donor with early-stage non-small cell lung cancer. CDR3 sequence: CASRPGSQETQYF. The CDR3 DNA reads as TGTGCCAGCAGGCCGGGGTCCCAAGAGACCCAGTACTTC. Full variable domain (remainder filled in from reference TRBV7-2 and TRBJ2-5): GAGVSQSPSNKVTEKGKDVELRCDPISGHTALYWYRQSLGQGLEFLIYFQGNSAPDKSGLPSDRFSAERTGGSVSTLTIQRTQQEDSAVYLCASRPGSQETQYFGPGTRLLVL.